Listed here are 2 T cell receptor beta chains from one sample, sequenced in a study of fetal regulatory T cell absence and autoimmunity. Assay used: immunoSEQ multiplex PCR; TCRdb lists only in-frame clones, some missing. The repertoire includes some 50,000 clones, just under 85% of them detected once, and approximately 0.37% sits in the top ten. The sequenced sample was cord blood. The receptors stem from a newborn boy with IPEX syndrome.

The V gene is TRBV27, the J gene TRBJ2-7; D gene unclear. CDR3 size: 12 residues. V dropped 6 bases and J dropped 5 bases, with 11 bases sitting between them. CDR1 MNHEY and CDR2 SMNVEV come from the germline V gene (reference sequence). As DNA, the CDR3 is TGTGCCAGCAGCCCTCTCGGCCACGAGCAGTACTTC. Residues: CASSPLGHEQYF.

DNA of the CDR3: TGTGCCAGCAGTTACTCCGGGACGGGCTACGAGCAGTACTTC. This encodes CASSYSGTGYEQYF. The V call is TRBV6-6, the J call TRBJ2-7; either TRBD1 or TRBD2 may supply D (5 bases each). Trimming removed 0 bases from V and 3 bases from J, with 9 bases in between. CDR1 and CDR2 from the germline V gene are MNHNY and SVGAGI (reference sequence). CDR3 length equals 14 residues.